This T cell receptor (beta chain) was sequenced for a study of lymphopenia after photon versus proton radiotherapy. Whole-study results and caveats: Oligoclonal CD8+ Temra expansion after nadir drove photon patients' diversity drop. Only patients who died were analyzed for survival; proton advantage is unproven. A bigger post-nadir fall in TCR diversity correlated inversely with survival time in deceased patients. Proton therapy kept repertoires fairly stable, unlike photons, which gained effector/memory cells.

With regard to this clone: The antigen is not known.

Method: immunoSEQ multiplex PCR; TCRdb's copy keeps in-frame clones and lacks some. The repertoire holds 17,000 or so clones, with approximately 91% as singletons. V lost 4 bases, J lost 3 bases, and 6 bases stayed unmatched. The CDR3 loop spans 15 amino acids. CDR1 and CDR2 (germline): SGHDT, YYEEEE. The sample was peripheral blood, taken from a patient treated with proton-based radiotherapy. The chain employs TRBV5-6 and TRBJ1-1; TRBD1 aligns across 10 bases. The sequence derives from an older man with pancreatic cancer. The DNA of the CDR3 is TGTGCCAGCAGCCGGACAGGGGGAGCATACACTGAAGCTTTCTTT. It yields the protein CASSRTGGAYTEAFF. Drawing the rest from reference TRBV5-6 and TRBJ1-1, the complete variable domain is DAGVTQSPTHLIKTRGQQVTLRCSPKSGHDTVSWYQQALGQGPQFIFQYYEEEERQRGNFPDRFSGHQFPNYSSELNVNALLLGDSALYLCASSRTGGAYTEAFFGQGTRLTVV.